The clone carrying this T cell receptor (beta chain) occurred a few times. Its cognate antigen is unknown. The sample belongs to a study of shared clonotypes between healthy human individuals. The CDR3 length is 13 residues. V dropped 2 bases and J dropped 7 bases, with 10 bases sitting between them. From germline, CDR1 is SGDLS and CDR2 YYNGEE. Profiling relied on immunoSEQ multiplex PCR, and the TCRdb table lists in-frame clones only, not all of them. The sample records over a million clones, about three quarters being singletons. Whole-study results and caveats: Relative to clonotypes present in all four donors, those not shared had lower generation probabilities.

The gene calls are TRBV9 and TRBJ2-1; no firm D call. Sequenced material: memory CD4+ T cells sorted from blood. Subset indicated: CD45RA-negative fraction. This clonotype was obtained from a man between 18 and 29 years old in good health. The CDR3 DNA follows: TGTGCCAGCAGCGTGGGTAGTAGGAATGAGCAGTTCTTC. Residues: CASSVGSRNEQFF.